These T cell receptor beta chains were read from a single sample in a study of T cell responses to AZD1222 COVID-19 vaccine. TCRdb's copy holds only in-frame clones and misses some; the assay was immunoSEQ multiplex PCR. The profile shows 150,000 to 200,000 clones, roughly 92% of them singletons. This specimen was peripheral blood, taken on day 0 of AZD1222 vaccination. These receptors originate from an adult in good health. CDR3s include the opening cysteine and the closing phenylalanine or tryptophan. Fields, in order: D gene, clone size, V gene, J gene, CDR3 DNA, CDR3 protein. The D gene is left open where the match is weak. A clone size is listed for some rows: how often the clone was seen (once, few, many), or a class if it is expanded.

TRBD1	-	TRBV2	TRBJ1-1	TGTGCCAGCAGTTTCGACAGGGGGCGGAATCCCGAAGCTTTCTTT	CASSFDRGRNPEAFF
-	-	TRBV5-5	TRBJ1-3	TGTGCCAGCAGCTTGACGGAACGTTCCTCTGGAAACACCATATATTTT	CASSLTERSSGNTIYF
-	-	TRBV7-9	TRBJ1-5	TGTGCCAGCAGCTTAGAGGGGGGGCAGCCCCAGCATTTT	CASSLEGGQPQHF
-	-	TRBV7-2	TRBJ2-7	TGTGCCAGCAGCTTAGGGGGGACGGACCTATTCTACGAGCAGTACTTC	CASSLGGTDLFYEQYF
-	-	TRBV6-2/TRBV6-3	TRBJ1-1	TGTGCCAGCAGTTCGGGCGGATCAGGGCACACTGAAGCTTTCTTT	CASSSGGSGHTEAFF
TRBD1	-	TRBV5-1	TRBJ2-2	TGCGCCAGCAGCCTACTAGACAGGGGCGGATCCGGGGAGCTGTTTTTT	CASSLLDRGGSGELFF
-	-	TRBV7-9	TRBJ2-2	TGTGCCAGCAGCCCCGTTACAGGGTTGCTAACCGGGGAGCTGTTTTTT	CASSPVTGLLTGELFF
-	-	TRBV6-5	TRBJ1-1	TGTGCCAGCAGACGCGAAGGGGTTTTCGGCACTGAAGCTTTCTTT	CASRREGVFGTEAFF
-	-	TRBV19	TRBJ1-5	TGTGCCAGTAGTCCGCTTAACAGGGGCAATCAGCCCCAGCATTTT	CASSPLNRGNQPQHF
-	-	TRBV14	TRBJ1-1	TGTGCCAGCAGCCCGGGACACTTAAACACTGAAGCTTTCTTT	CASSPGHLNTEAFF
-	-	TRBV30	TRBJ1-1	TGTGCCTGGAGCGCCAGGGTGGACACTGAAGCTTTCTTT	CAWSARVDTEAFF
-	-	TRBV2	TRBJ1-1	TGTGCCAGCAGCCTATCGAGGGGGGGGACTGAAGCTTTCTTT	CASSLSRGGTEAFF
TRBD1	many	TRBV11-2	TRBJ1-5	TGTGCCAGCAGCTCGGGACAGGCAACTCAGCCCCAGCATTTT	CASSSGQATQPQHF
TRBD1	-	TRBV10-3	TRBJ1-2	TGTGCCATCAGGAGAGGACAGGGGAGTTCAGACTATGGCTACACCTTC	CAIRRGQGSSDYGYTF
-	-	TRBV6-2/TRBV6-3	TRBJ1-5	TGTGCCAGCAGTTCCGATAATCAGCCCCAGCATTTT	CASSSDNQPQHF
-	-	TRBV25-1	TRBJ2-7	TGTGCCAGCAACACATCCTCGAGGGCCCCCTACGAGCAGTACTTC	CASNTSSRAPYEQYF
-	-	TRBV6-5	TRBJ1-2	TGTGCCAGCAGTCGACAGACAGCTAACTATGGCTACACCTTC	CASSRQTANYGYTF
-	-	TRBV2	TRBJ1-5	TGTGCCAGCAGAGGACAGCCTAATCAGCCCCAGCATTTT	CASRGQPNQPQHF
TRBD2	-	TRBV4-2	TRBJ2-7	TGTGCCAGCAGCCAGTCCGGGACTAGCGGGGCCGTGGGGTTC	CASSQSGTSGAVGF
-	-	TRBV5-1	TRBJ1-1	TGCGCCAGCAGCTTGGGGGACGGGGCGAACACTGAAGCTTTCTTT	CASSLGDGANTEAFF
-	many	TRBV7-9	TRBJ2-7	TGTGCCAGCAGCTTAATGTTCCACGAGCAGTACTTC	CASSLMFHEQYF
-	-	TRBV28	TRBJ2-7	TGTGCCAGCAGTTTATCTGGAGCCCTGGACTACGAGCAGTACTTC	CASSLSGALDYEQYF
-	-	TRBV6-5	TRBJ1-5	TGTGCCACAGGGAGGGCTGATTACGGCAATCAGCCCCAGCATTTT	CATGRADYGNQPQHF
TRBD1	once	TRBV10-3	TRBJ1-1	TGTGCCATCGGCGGACAGGGAGGGCTAAACACTGAAGCTTTCTTT	CAIGGQGGLNTEAFF
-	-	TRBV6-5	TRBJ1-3	TGTGCCAGCACAACAGGAGGAGGAAACACCATATATTTT	CASTTGGGNTIYF
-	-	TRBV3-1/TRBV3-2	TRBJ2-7	TGTGCCAGCAGCCAAGACCCCTGGACCGGGACGGTGACCTACGAGCAGTACTTC	CASSQDPWTGTVTYEQYF
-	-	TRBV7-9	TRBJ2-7	TGTGCCAGCAGCCCAGTAACAGAGCGACCCTACGAGCAGTACTTC	CASSPVTERPYEQYF
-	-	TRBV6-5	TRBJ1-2	TGTGCCAGTTCCCTCGGCCCGAACTATGGCTACACCTTC	CASSLGPNYGYTF
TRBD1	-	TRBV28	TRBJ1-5	TGTGCCAGCATTGGCGGACAGGGGGCGGTTTGGCAGCCCCAGCATTTT	CASIGGQGAVWQPQHF
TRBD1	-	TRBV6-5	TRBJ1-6	TGTGCCAGCAGTTACTCCCCCGGGACAGGACCTCGGCCCCTCCACTTT	CASSYSPGTGPRPLHF
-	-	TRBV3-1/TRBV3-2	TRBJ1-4	TGTGCCAGCAGCCGTCCCCCGCGGGGGGCTAATGAAAAACTGTTTTTT	CASSRPPRGANEKLFF
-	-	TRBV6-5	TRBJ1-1	TGTGCCAGCAGCCAAAGGCAGGGCATGAACACTGAAGCTTTCTTT	CASSQRQGMNTEAFF
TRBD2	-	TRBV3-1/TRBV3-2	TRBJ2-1	TGTGCCAGCAGCCAAACAGTAGCGGGGGCGGAGTTCTTC	CASSQTVAGAEFF
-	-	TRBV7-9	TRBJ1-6	TGTGCCAGCAGCCCCAGGGGTGATAATTCACCCCTCCACTTT	CASSPRGDNSPLHF
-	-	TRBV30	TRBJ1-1	TGTGCCTGGAGTCCCCGCACAGGTGAAGCTTTCTTT	CAWSPRTGEAFF
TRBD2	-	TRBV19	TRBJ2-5	TGTGCCAGTAGTACTCTTAGCGGGGGAGAGGAGACCCAGTACTTC	CASSTLSGGEETQYF
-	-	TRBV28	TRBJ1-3	TGTGCCAGCAGTTTCGGGGGCGTCCCTGGAAACACCATATATTTT	CASSFGGVPGNTIYF
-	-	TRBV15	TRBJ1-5	TGTGCCACCAGCAGAGAAGGGGTCCTATCCCCACCCCAGCATTTT	CATSREGVLSPPQHF
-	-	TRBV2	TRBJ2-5	TGTGCCAGCGGAGGGAGCAGGCAAGAGACCCAGTACTTC	CASGGSRQETQYF
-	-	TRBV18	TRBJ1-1	TGTGCCAGCTCACCCGAACAGGGTTCTGCGACTGAAGCTTTCTTT	CASSPEQGSATEAFF
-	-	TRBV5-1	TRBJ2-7	TGCGCCAGCAGCTCCTCAGCCTACGAGCAGTACTTC	CASSSSAYEQYF
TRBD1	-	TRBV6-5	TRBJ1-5	TGTGCCAGCAGCAGGGGGCGCGGGGCCAACCAGCCCCAGCATTTT	CASSRGRGANQPQHF
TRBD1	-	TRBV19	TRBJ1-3	TGTGCCAGTAGTACGCAAAAAGGACAGGGCCCGTGTAGTCTAGGAAACACCATATATTTT	CASSTQKGQGPCSLGNTIYF